This T cell receptor beta chain emerged from a study of T cell clones after liver transplantation. Turning to the study itself: A pre-transplant mixed lymphocyte reaction with TCRbeta sequencing defined graft-donor-reactive clones followed in post-transplant blood. Tolerant meant at least one year fully off immunosuppression without liver enzymes above twice normal.

Study-wide results and caveats: Small, mixed patient groups and varying post-transplant times limit these conclusions. Migration into the graft, not deletion, may explain lost graft donor-reactive T cells.

Of note for this clone: Its target is not known.

Only in-frame clones appear in the TCRdb table, and some are missing; sequencing was by immunoSEQ multiplex PCR. The data show 50,000 to 60,000 clones, with around two thirds seen just once and about 2.6% held by the top ten. The germline V gene encodes CDR1 LNHNV and CDR2 YYDKDF (reference sequence). The CDR3 loop spans 14 amino acids. Trimming removed 5 bases at V and 2 bases at J, with 10 bases between. This receptor was taken from a human patient who received a liver transplant. The graft donor may account for some of the T cells. The gene calls are TRBV15 and TRBJ2-4; possibly TRBD2 for D (5 bases). Source: CD4+ T cells from blood, taken at the roughly 15-month timepoint. The CDR3 DNA reads TGTGCCACCAGCTACGGGGTGACCAAAAACATTCAGTACTTC. Protein sequence: CATSYGVTKNIQYF.